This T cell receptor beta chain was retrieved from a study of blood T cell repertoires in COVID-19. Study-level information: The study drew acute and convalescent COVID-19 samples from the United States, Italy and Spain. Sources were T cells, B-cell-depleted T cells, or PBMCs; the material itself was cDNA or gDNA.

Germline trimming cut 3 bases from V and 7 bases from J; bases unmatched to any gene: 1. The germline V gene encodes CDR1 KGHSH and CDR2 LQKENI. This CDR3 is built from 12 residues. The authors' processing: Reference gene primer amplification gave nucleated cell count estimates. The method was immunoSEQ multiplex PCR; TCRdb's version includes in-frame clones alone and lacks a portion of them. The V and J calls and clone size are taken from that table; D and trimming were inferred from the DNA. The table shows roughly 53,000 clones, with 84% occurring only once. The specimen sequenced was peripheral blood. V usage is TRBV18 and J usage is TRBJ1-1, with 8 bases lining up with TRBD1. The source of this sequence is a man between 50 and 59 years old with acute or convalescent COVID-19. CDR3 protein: CASSPDRDEAFF. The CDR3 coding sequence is TGTGCCAGCTCACCGGACAGGGATGAAGCTTTCTTT.